This is a list of T cell receptor beta chains from one sample in a study of regulatory T cells in long-lasting Graves disease. A single record per CDR3 protein comes from TCRdb applying MiXCR to the multiplex PCR reads. This table holds 250,000 to 400,000 distinct CDR3 sequences, 18% found once. The sequencing here drew on peripheral blood mononuclear cells (PBMCs), taken at new diagnosis, from a patient treated with antithyroid drugs. These receptors were collected from a female donor with Graves disease. Each CDR3 is given with its conserved first and last residue. D genes are given only for firm matches. Clone size appears in some rows only: once, few, many, or a class for an expanded clone.

V,J,D,size,CDR3,DNA
TRBV28,TRBJ2-2,TRBD2,NA,CASREAGVTGELFF,TGTGCCAGCAGGGAAGCGGGAGTAACCGGGGAGCTGTTTTTT
TRBV4-1,TRBJ2-2,NA,few,CASSQVGGVGTGELFF,TGCGCCAGCAGCCAAGTAGGGGGAGTCGGAACCGGGGAGCTGTTTTTT
TRBV2,TRBJ1-4,NA,NA,CASSPLADIGNEKLFF,TGTGCCAGCAGCCCCCTAGCGGACATCGGGAATGAAAAACTGTTTTTT
TRBV12-5,TRBJ1-6,NA,many,CASGLEHYNSPLHF,TGTGCTAGTGGTTTGGAGCACTATAATTCACCCCTCCACTTT
TRBV15,TRBJ2-1,TRBD2,many,CATSIRGLAGVNEQFF,TGTGCCACCAGCATCCGGGGGCTAGCGGGAGTGAATGAGCAGTTCTTC
TRBV29-1,TRBJ2-7,TRBD2,many,CSVGLGGDYEQYF,TGCAGCGTTGGGCTCGGGGGGGATTACGAGCAGTACTTC
TRBV5-4,TRBJ2-3,NA,NA,CASSTGLSISATQYF,TGTGCCAGCAGCACCGGGCTCTCAATCTCTGCTACGCAGTATTTT
TRBV9,TRBJ2-7,NA,NA,CASSLEGIYEQYF,TGCGCCAGCAGCTTGGAGGGGATCTACGAGCAGTACTTC
TRBV3-1,TRBJ2-5,TRBD2,few,CASSQEGLAGPQETQYF,TGTGCCAGCAGCCAAGAAGGACTAGCGGGCCCTCAAGAGACCCAGTACTTC
TRBV19,TRBJ2-7,NA,many,CASSITGTYEQYF,TGTGCCAGTAGTATTACGGGAACCTACGAGCAGTACTTC
TRBV27,TRBJ1-2,NA,NA,CASSEGQRNGYTF,TGTGCCAGCAGTGAAGGACAGAGGAATGGCTACACCTTC
TRBV5-1,TRBJ2-1,TRBD2,NA,CASSLVGLLAGGPNEQFF,TGCGCCAGCAGCTTGGTGGGCCTCCTAGCGGGAGGGCCCAATGAGCAGTTCTTC
TRBV14,TRBJ1-1,TRBD1,many,CASSPDREETNTEAFF,TGTGCCAGCAGCCCGGACAGGGAGGAGACGAACACTGAAGCTTTCTTT
TRBV28,TRBJ2-2,TRBD1,once,CASSIRGHDTGELFF,TGTGCCAGCAGTATCAGGGGGCACGACACCGGGGAGCTGTTTTTT
TRBV25-1,TRBJ1-1,TRBD1,many,CASSLPGQLAEAFF,TGTGCCAGCAGTTTACCGGGACAGCTGGCGGAAGCTTTCTTT
TRBV7-3,TRBJ1-1,NA,NA,CASIPEAMNTEAFF,TGTGCCAGCATCCCTGAGGCCATGAACACTGAAGCTTTCTTT
TRBV12-3/TRBV12-4,TRBJ1-4,NA,many,CASSRAPRNEKLFF,TGTGCCAGCAGTCGGGCTCCCCGGAATGAAAAACTGTTTTTT
TRBV3-1,TRBJ1-4,NA,many,CASSQNGGNEKLFF,TGTGCCAGCAGCCAAAATGGAGGGAATGAAAAACTGTTTTTT
TRBV30,TRBJ2-5,NA,once,CAWRGGTLTQYF,TGTGCCTGGAGGGGCGGCACCCTCACCCAGTACTTC
TRBV12-3/TRBV12-4,TRBJ2-7,TRBD2,many,CASSPGLAGGRSSYEQYF,TGTGCCAGCAGCCCGGGACTAGCGGGAGGCCGCTCTTCCTACGAGCAGTACTTC
TRBV20-1,TRBJ2-3,NA,many,CSARKRDFTDTQYF,TGCAGTGCTAGAAAGAGGGATTTTACAGATACGCAGTATTTT
TRBV9,TRBJ1-6,NA,many,CASSVSPGLNSPLHF,TGTGCCAGCAGCGTATCTCCCGGGCTTAATTCACCCCTCCACTTT
TRBV28,TRBJ2-5,NA,NA,CATGDLWEGGETQYF,TGTGCCACCGGGGACCTGTGGGAAGGAGGGGAGACCCAGTACTTC
TRBV20-1,TRBJ2-1,TRBD2,few,CSARGGLAGIGTDNEQFF,TGCAGTGCTAGAGGCGGACTAGCAGGGATAGGGACGGACAATGAGCAGTTCTTC
TRBV2,TRBJ2-1,TRBD2,many,CASSLSGVSYNEQFF,TGTGCCAGCAGCCTGAGCGGGGTCTCCTACAATGAGCAGTTCTTC
TRBV12-3/TRBV12-4,TRBJ2-6,TRBD1,NA,CASSYYRGFYSGANVLTF,TGTGCCAGCAGTTACTACAGGGGCTTTTATTCTGGGGCCAACGTCCTGACTTTC
TRBV11-2,TRBJ2-3,TRBD2,NA,CASSWGLAGGTDTQYF,TGTGCCAGCAGCTGGGGACTAGCGGGAGGGACAGATACGCAGTATTTT